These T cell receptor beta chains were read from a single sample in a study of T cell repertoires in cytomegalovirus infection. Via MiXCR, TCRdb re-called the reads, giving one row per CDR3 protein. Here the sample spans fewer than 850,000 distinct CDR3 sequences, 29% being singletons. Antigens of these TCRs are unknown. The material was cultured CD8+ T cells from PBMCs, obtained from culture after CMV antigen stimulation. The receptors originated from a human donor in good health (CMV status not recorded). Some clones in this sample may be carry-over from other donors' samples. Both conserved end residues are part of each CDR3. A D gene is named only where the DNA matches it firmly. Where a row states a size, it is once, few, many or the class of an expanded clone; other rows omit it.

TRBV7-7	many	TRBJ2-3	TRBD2	CASSLGRGGDTQYF	TGTGCTAGCAGCTTAGGGAGGGGAGGAGATACGCAGTATTTT
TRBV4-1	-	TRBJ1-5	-	CASSQTDRSNQPQHF	TGCGCCAGCAGCCAAACCGACAGGAGCAATCAGCCCCAGCATTTT
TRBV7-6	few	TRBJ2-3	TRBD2	CASSLVSGDTDTQYF	TGTGCCAGCAGCTTAGTTAGCGGGGACACAGATACGCAGTATTTT
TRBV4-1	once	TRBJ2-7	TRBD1	CASSQVGTGNSYEQYF	TGCGCCAGCAGCCAAGTCGGGACAGGGAACTCCTACGAGCAGTACTTC
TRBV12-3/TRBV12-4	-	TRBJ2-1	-	CASSRLGSPYNEQFF	TGTGCCAGCAGCCGGCTAGGGTCCCCCTACAATGAGCAGTTCTTC
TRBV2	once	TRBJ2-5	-	CASRGSWETQYF	TGTGCCAGCAGGGGTAGTTGGGAGACCCAGTACTTC
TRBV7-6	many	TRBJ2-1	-	CASSLGTTPGREQFF	TGTGCCAGCAGCTTAGGGACTACGCCAGGCAGGGAGCAGTTCTTC
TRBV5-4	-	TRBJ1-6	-	CASSLALSSYNSPLHF	TGTGCCAGCAGCTTGGCCCTTAGCTCCTATAATTCACCCCTCCACTTT
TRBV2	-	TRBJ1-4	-	CASEQGSEKLFF	TGTGCCAGCGAACAGGGAAGTGAAAAACTGTTTTTT
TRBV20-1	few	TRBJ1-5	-	CSASPGVLNQPQHF	TGCAGTGCTAGCCCAGGGGTCCTCAATCAGCCCCAGCATTTT
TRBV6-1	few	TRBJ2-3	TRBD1	CASTSVSGGLGADTQYF	TGTGCCAGCACCTCGGTCTCAGGGGGTTTGGGGGCAGATACGCAGTATTTT
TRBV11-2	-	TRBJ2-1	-	CASSLGLRTAYNEQFF	TGTGCCAGCAGCTTAGGTTTACGGACCGCCTACAATGAGCAGTTCTTC
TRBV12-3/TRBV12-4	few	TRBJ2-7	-	CASSLIGTLSYEQYF	TGTGCCAGCAGTTTAATCGGGACACTTTCGTACGAGCAGTACTTC
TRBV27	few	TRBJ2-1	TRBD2	CASSLFAGGRHNEQFF	TGTGCCAGCAGTTTATTCGCGGGGGGGAGGCACAATGAGCAGTTCTTC
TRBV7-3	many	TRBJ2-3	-	CASSFGSSGDTQYF	TGTGCCAGCAGCTTCGGCAGTTCGGGAGATACGCAGTATTTT
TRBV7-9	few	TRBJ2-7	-	CASRTQGYEQYF	TGTGCCAGCAGGACCCAGGGGTACGAGCAGTACTTC
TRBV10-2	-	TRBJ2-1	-	CASTVGGVGQFF	TGCGCCAGCACCGTGGGAGGCGTGGGGCAGTTCTTC
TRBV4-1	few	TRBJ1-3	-	CASSQDWDSGNTIYF	TGCGCCAGCAGCCAAGATTGGGACTCTGGAAACACCATATATTTT
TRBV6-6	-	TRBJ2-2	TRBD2	CASSYLSGGGELFF	TGTGCCAGCAGTTACCTTAGCGGGGGAGGGGAGCTGTTTTTT
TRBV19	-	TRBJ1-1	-	CASSPGHGNTEAFF	TGTGCCAGTAGTCCCGGACATGGGAACACTGAAGCTTTCTTT
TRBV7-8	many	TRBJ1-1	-	CASSSGTGVFVTEAFF	TGTGCCAGCAGCTCCGGGACTGGAGTTTTTGTCACTGAAGCTTTCTTT
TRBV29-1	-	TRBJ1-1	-	CSVEAVSAEAFF	TGCAGCGTTGAAGCCGTTAGCGCTGAAGCTTTCTTT
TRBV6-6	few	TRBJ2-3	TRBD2	CASSYWSSGGAGTDTQYF	TGTGCCAGCAGTTACTGGTCTAGCGGGGGGGCGGGCACAGATACGCAGTATTTT
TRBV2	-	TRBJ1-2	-	CASNGEEVVPGGYTF	TGTGCCAGCAATGGGGAAGAGGTTGTGCCGGGTGGCTACACCTTC
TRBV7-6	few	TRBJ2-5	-	CASSLRTEQQETQYF	TGTGCCAGCAGCTTAAGGACAGAGCAACAAGAGACCCAGTACTTC
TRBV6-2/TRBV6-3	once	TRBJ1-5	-	CASSYSGLRVRDGDQPQHF	TGTGCCAGCAGTTACTCGGGCCTCCGAGTCCGGGACGGGGATCAGCCCCAGCATTTT
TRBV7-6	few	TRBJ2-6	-	CASSFVWADSGANVLTF	TGTGCCAGCAGCTTCGTCTGGGCCGATTCTGGGGCCAACGTCCTGACTTTC
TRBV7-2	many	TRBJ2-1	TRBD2	CASSLHPGGPTYNEQFF	TGTGCCAGCAGCTTACATCCGGGGGGGCCCACCTACAATGAGCAGTTCTTC
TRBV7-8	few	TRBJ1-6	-	CASSLIHRPDSPLHF	TGTGCCAGCAGCTTAATCCACAGACCAGATTCACCCCTCCACTTT
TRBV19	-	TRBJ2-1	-	CASSIGGHYNEQFF	TGTGCCAGTAGTATAGGAGGCCACTACAATGAGCAGTTCTTC
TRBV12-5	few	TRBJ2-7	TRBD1	CASGFDQGAYEQYF	TGTGCTAGTGGTTTTGACCAGGGGGCCTACGAGCAGTACTTC
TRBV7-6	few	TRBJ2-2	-	CASSLVQSKTGELFF	TGTGCCAGCAGCTTAGTGCAGTCCAAGACCGGGGAGCTGTTTTTT